This T cell receptor (beta chain) emerged from a study of T-cell reconstitution after alpha-beta-depleted transplantation in children. Unique molecular identifiers were built into the TCRbeta library. In TCRdb, the PCR reads were re-called with MiXCR into one record per CDR3 protein. The data contain tens of thousands of distinct CDR3 sequences, around 9% of them singletons. Findings of the study overall: After transplant, at about two months, alpha-beta T cells were reportedly derived from several hundred expanded graft clones.

The CDR3 contains 12 residues. The V and J ends lost 2 bases and 8 bases, in that order; junction bases with no gene match: 1. Germline lookup yields CDR1 SGHRS and CDR2 YFSETQ. This clonotype was recorded at least ten times. The target antigen is unknown. The chain recombines TRBV5-1 with TRBJ1-2; 9 bases map to TRBD1. This TCR was recovered from a male patient aged 2-10 years who had a stem cell transplant for chronic granulomatous disease, so the T cells may come from the graft donor. The source was PBMCs, mostly from graft donor cells, collected 60 days after TCRalphabeta/CD19-depleted stem cell transplant. The CDR3 loop reads CASSFTGGGYTF. The CDR3 nucleotides are TGCGCCAGCAGCTTTACAGGGGGCGGCTACACCTTC.